The 29 T cell receptor beta chains reported below all come from one sample, sequenced in a study of response to subunit inactivated influenza vaccine (dated by TCRdb to 2016 to 2019). Libraries were prepared through RT-PCR. Reads for this sample came from an Illumina HiSeq 2500. The public reads were reanalyzed by TCRdb: fastp trimming at Q25, MiXCR alignment, in-frame beta chains only. Every CDR3 protein is listed once, alongside the most common genes and DNA of its rows. Here the sample has under 850,000 distinct CDR3 sequences; 15% to 20% occur a single time. The ten largest clonotypes hold roughly 10% of the sample. The input for sequencing was PBMCs from blood, taken roughly 5 days after vaccination. Receptor source: a man between 50 and 59 years old who received an inactivated influenza vaccine. Donor details come from another sample of the same person, matched by shared clones.

In this sample, this clonotype turned up a few times. The genes are TRBV10-3 and TRBJ2-2; D is perhaps TRBD2 (6 bases). Germline loops: CDR1 ENHRY, CDR2 SYGVKD. The CDR3 contains 14 residues. Deletions cut 7 bases from V and 1 base from J, with 10 bases between. CDR3 bases: TGTGCCATCATGGATAGCGGGAACACCGGGGAGCTGTTTTTT. Residues: CAIMDSGNTGELFF.

Comment on this clonotype: One end of the junction does not line up with germline, which may come from a read error. V usage is TRBV20-1 and J usage is TRBJ1-1; D unresolved. Looked up from germline, CDR1 is DFQATT and CDR2 is SNEGSKA (reference sequence). The CDR3 is 13 amino acids. The CDR3 DNA reads as TGCAGTGCTATGAGTGCGGTGAAGACTGAAGCTTTCTTT. Translated: CSAMSAVKTEAFF.

This clonotype appeared a few times. The chain joins TRBV11-2 to TRBJ2-7, with 12 bases that match TRBD1. Germline trimming cut 4 bases from V and 7 bases from J; bases unmatched to any gene: 14. CDR1 is SGHAT and CDR2 is FQNNGV in the germline V gene. There are 17 residues in the CDR3. CDR3: CASSSEVGTGGTGEQYF. The CDR3 region has the DNA TGTGCCAGCAGCTCAGAAGTGGGGACAGGGGGCACGGGTGAGCAGTACTTC.

This clonotype was found many times. The J gene is TRBJ2-1, the V gene TRBV11-1; the D is unclear. The ends were cut back, 5 bases at V and 1 base at J, with 21 bases in the middle. Germline-derived CDR1 and CDR2 are SGHAT and FQDESV (reference sequence). The CDR3 is 18 residues long. CDR3 nucleotides: TGTGCCAGCAGCCCCCGGCAGGCATTAATGGGTTCCTACAATGAGCAGTTCTTC. It yields the protein CASSPRQALMGSYNEQFF.

The genes are TRBV29-1 and TRBJ2-2; 7 bases are shared with TRBD1. Germline lookup yields CDR1 SQVTM and CDR2 ANQGSEA. The CDR3 loop spans 14 amino acids. V lost 4 bases to trimming and J lost 0 bases; unmatched junction nucleotides: 2. As DNA, the CDR3 is TGCAGCGTTGGCACAGGGGCGAACACCGGGGAGCTGTTTTTT. Encoded protein: CSVGTGANTGELFF.

The rearrangement joins TRBV9 to TRBJ2-7, with 7 nucleotides matching TRBD2. Trimming at V came to 1 base and at J to 6 bases, leaving 10 bases not matched to a gene. Germline CDR1 reads SGDLS; CDR2 reads YYNGEE. The CDR3 contains 15 residues. The CDR3 DNA reads TGTGCCAGCAGCGTATATGAGGGAGGGACCGGCGAGCAGTACTTC. Encoded protein: CASSVYEGGTGEQYF.

The rearrangement uses TRBV6-2 or TRBV6-3 and TRBJ2-6; possible D gene TRBD1, 5 bases. The CDR3 covers 17 residues. Between the trimmed V and J ends, which lost 4 bases and 0 bases, there was a span of 13 bases. From germline, CDR1 is MNHEY and CDR2 SVGEGT. The CDR3 sequence is CASSLYQGSSGANVLTF. CDR3 coding DNA: TGTGCCAGCAGTTTATACCAGGGAAGCTCTGGGGCCAACGTCCTGACTTTC.

This clonotype was counted between two and nine times. The genes are TRBV7-9 and TRBJ2-5; 7 positions match TRBD1. Trimming took 5 bases from V and 0 from J; bases not matched to a gene: 6. This CDR3 is 15 amino acids long. Germline CDR1 reads SEHNR; CDR2 reads FQNEAQ (reference sequence). CDR3 residues: CASSGKQGYQETQYF. DNA for the CDR3: TGTGCCAGCAGCGGCAAACAGGGGTACCAAGAGACCCAGTACTTC.

The gene calls are TRBV20-1 and TRBJ2-7; a weak D match, TRBD1 (5 bases). This CDR3 spans 14 amino acids. Germline V gene data show CDR1 as DFQATT and CDR2 as SNEGSKA (reference sequence). With 0 bases removed from V and 3 bases from J, the gap between germline ends came to 12 bases. CDR3 sequence: CSARDSKGYYEQYF. CDR3 coding DNA: TGCAGTGCTAGAGATTCGAAGGGGTACTACGAGCAGTACTTC.

The chain links TRBV9 to TRBJ2-2; 9 bases align to TRBD2. CDR3 size: 18 residues. The germline gives CDR1 SGDLS, CDR2 YYNGEE. J was trimmed by 2 bases and V by 0 bases; bases with no gene match: 8. This chain's CDR3 is CASSVVSSGGRNTGELFF. The CDR3 DNA reads as TGTGCCAGCAGCGTAGTTAGTAGCGGGGGCCGTAACACCGGGGAGCTGTTTTTT.

The chain carries TRBV4-3 and TRBJ2-3; a possible D gene is TRBD1 (6 bases). The V gene's germline CDR1 is LGHNA and CDR2 YSLEER. The germline V and J ends were trimmed by 0 bases and 3 bases, with 25 bases remaining between them. The CDR3 spans 20 residues. CDR3 coding DNA: TGCGCCAGCAGCCAAGATCTAAATATAGGGGGTTCTATTTGGACAGATACGCAGTATTTT. Protein product: CASSQDLNIGGSIWTDTQYF.

This chain links TRBV7-6 with TRBJ1-4; D possibly corresponds to TRBD1 (5 bases). This CDR3 is built from 16 residues. V lost 5 bases to trimming and J lost 0 bases, with 13 bases between them. Germline V lookup: CDR1 SGHVS, CDR2 FNYEAQ. CDR3 loop: CASSPLGGATNEKLFF. For the CDR3, the DNA is TGTGCCAGCAGCCCCTTGGGGGGAGCAACTAATGAAAAACTGTTTTTT.

The genes are TRBV12-3 or TRBV12-4 and TRBJ1-2, with TRBD1 identical over 8 bases. V was clipped by 6 bases and J by 6 bases; unmatched bases: 6. The CDR3 covers 13 residues. The chain's CDR3 is CASRPGGANGYTF. As DNA, the CDR3 is TGTGCCAGCAGACCAGGGGGCGCGAATGGCTACACCTTC.

This clonotype has only a few counts. The rearrangement uses TRBV10-2 and TRBJ2-2; D is unresolved. This CDR3 is 18 amino acids long. The V gene's germline CDR1 is WSHSY and CDR2 SAAADI. With 0 bases removed from V and 1 base from J, the gap between germline ends came to 15 bases. CDR3 sequence reads: CASSESMWLGLNTGELFF. CDR3 nucleotides: TGCGCCAGCAGTGAGTCGATGTGGTTGGGATTGAACACCGGGGAGCTGTTTTTT.

This chain links TRBV20-1 with TRBJ1-5; possible D gene TRBD1, 6 bases. Per germline, CDR1 DFQATT and CDR2 SNEGSKA (reference sequence). V lost 3 bases to trimming and J lost 0 bases, with 12 bases between them. This CDR3 is built from 15 residues. The DNA of the CDR3 is TGCAGTGCTAGCGAGACAGGATATAGCAATCAGCCCCAGCATTTT. It specifies CSASETGYSNQPQHF.

Note on this clonotype: The junction shows a germline mismatch at one end, possibly a read error. The chain has TRBV7-7 and TRBJ2-1; D may be TRBD1 (6 bases). Germline CDR1 and CDR2: SSHAT and FNYEAQ (reference sequence). This CDR3 region has 16 residues. CDR3: CASSLTGKSSYNEQFF. DNA of the CDR3: TGTGCTAGCAGCTTAACAGGGAAGAGCTCCTACAATGAGCAGTTCTTC.

The rearrangement uses TRBV6-2 or TRBV6-3 and TRBJ2-1; TRBD2 matches at 8 bases. Trimming took 6 bases from V and 3 from J; bases not matched to a gene: 7. Germline assignment: CDR1 MNHEY and CDR2 SVGEGT. CDR3 length: 15 amino acids. Written as DNA, the CDR3 is TGTGCCAGCAGGAAGGCGGGAGGCCGCTACAATGAGCAGTTCTTC. Translated, it gives CASRKAGGRYNEQFF.

This clonotype was counted many times. CDR3 sequence (DNA): TGTGCCAGCAGACCCACAGGGGTCACAGATACGCAGTATTTT. Its translation: CASRPTGVTDTQYF. The V and J genes are TRBV12-3 or TRBV12-4 and TRBJ2-3; 7 bases agree with TRBD1. This CDR3 is 14 amino acids long. The trim removed 6 bases at V and 2 bases at J, leaving 5 bases unmatched.

This clonotype was counted at least ten times. V is TRBV7-2 and J is TRBJ2-2, with D hard to call. Germline assignment: CDR1 SGHTA and CDR2 FQGNSA. Trimming took off 2 bases at V and 6 bases at J, with 7 bases between the two ends. This CDR3 region has 13 residues. The CDR3 protein is CASSLTQAGELFF. The CDR3 DNA is TGTGCCAGCAGCTTAACGCAAGCCGGGGAGCTGTTTTTT.

This clonotype has just a few counts. The chain is built from TRBV6-2 or TRBV6-3 and TRBJ2-3; D is perhaps TRBD2 (5 bases). Looked up from germline, CDR1 is MNHEY and CDR2 is SVGEGT. The CDR3 is 17 amino acids. The V end lost 2 bases, the J end lost 3 bases, and 18 bases lay between the germline ends. The CDR3 spells CASSYTGGLLRTDTQYF. CDR3 in DNA: TGTGCCAGCAGTTACACCGGTGGACTCCTTCGAACAGATACGCAGTATTTT.

This clonotype turned up a few times. The chain links TRBV24-1 to TRBJ1-1; D might be TRBD1 (6 bases). Deletions cut 1 base from V and 10 bases from J, with 12 bases between. CDR3 length equals 13 residues. Germline CDR1 KGHDR, CDR2 SFDVKD. CDR3 protein: CATSDFRGWAAFF. The CDR3 DNA reads as TGTGCCACCAGTGATTTCAGGGGTTGGGCAGCTTTCTTT.

This clonotype showed up just a few times. This chain joins TRBV6-1 and TRBJ1-6; a weak D match, TRBD1 (5 bases). CDR1 is MNHNS, CDR2 SASEGT, per germline. V was clipped by 5 bases and J by 14 bases, with 16 bases between them. The CDR3 has 13 amino acids. CDR3: CASSRDLEATLHF. The CDR3 DNA sequence: TGTGCCAGCAGTCGGGACCTGGAGGCCACCCTCCACTTT.

The V call is TRBV5-1, the J call TRBJ2-1; D is unresolved. Trimming pared 4 bases from V and 10 bases from J, leaving 15 bases between. CDR3 length: 13 amino acids. In germline, CDR1 is SGHRS, CDR2 YFSETQ. The chain's CDR3 is CASSVPLADEQFF. The CDR3 DNA sequence: TGCGCCAGCAGCGTACCTCTCGCAGACGAGCAGTTCTTC. Full variable domain (rest looked up from reference TRBV5-1 and TRBJ2-1): KAGVTQTPRYLIKTRGQQVTLSCSPISGHRSVSWYQQTPGQGLQFLFEYFSETQRNKGNFPGRFSGRQFSNSRSEMNVSTLELGDSALYLCASSVPLADEQFFGPGTRLTVL.

This clonotype was detected ten times or more. V usage is TRBV29-1 and J usage is TRBJ2-5, with D possibly TRBD2 on 7 matching bases. This CDR3 spans 13 amino acids. The germline V gene encodes CDR1 SQVTM and CDR2 ANQGSEA. V dropped 7 bases and J dropped 3 bases, with 15 bases sitting between them. Written as DNA, the CDR3 is TGCAGCGCCCTGGGGGGGCAGAAAGAGACCCAGTACTTC. Amino acid sequence: CSALGGQKETQYF.

This clonotype has a handful of counts. The V gene is TRBV5-6, the J gene TRBJ1-5; D is undetermined. Germline CDR1 and CDR2: SGHDT and YYEEEE. This CDR3 spans 15 amino acids. Trimming pared 2 bases from V and 2 bases from J, leaving 11 bases between. CDR3: CASSFFERRNQPQHF. CDR3 DNA sequence: TGTGCCAGCAGCTTCTTTGAACGGCGCAATCAGCCCCAGCATTTT.

This clonotype was observed a few times. This rearrangement joins TRBV12-3 or TRBV12-4 to TRBJ1-1; 8 bases match TRBD1. With 6 bases clipped from V and 12 bases from J, the junction kept 6 bases outside the gene matches. The CDR3 runs 11 residues. CDR3 sequence: CASRDREGSFF. The CDR3, as DNA: TGTGCCAGCAGGGACAGGGAAGGGTCTTTCTTT.

This clonotype was seen a single time. The chain couples TRBV5-6 to TRBJ2-7; 7 nucleotides line up with TRBD1. Germline assignment: CDR1 SGHDT and CDR2 YYEEEE. The CDR3 runs 15 residues. J was trimmed by 3 bases and V by 4 bases; bases with no gene match: 10. CDR3 in amino acids: CASSRLEGQNYEQYF. The CDR3 DNA reads TGTGCCAGCAGCCGCTTAGAGGGACAGAACTACGAGCAGTACTTC.

In this sample, this clonotype turned up a few times. The chain joins TRBV29-1 to TRBJ2-3; maybe TRBD1 (5 bases). This CDR3 is built from 16 residues. Trimming shortened V by 4 bases and J by 3 bases, and 20 bases separated the two germline ends. CDR1 and CDR2 (germline): SQVTM, ANQGSEA. The CDR3 loop reads CSVGTRSSKGTDTQYF. CDR3 in DNA: TGCAGCGTTGGAACGAGATCGTCCAAGGGGACAGATACGCAGTATTTT.

The gene calls are TRBV20-1 and TRBJ2-3; D possibly matches TRBD1 or TRBD2 (6 bases each). The CDR3 is 13 residues long. The V and J ends lost 6 bases and 2 bases respectively, with 12 bases between them. Germline V gives CDR1 DFQATT, CDR2 SNEGSKA (reference sequence). The CDR3 spells CSANGGHTDTQYF. In nucleotides, the CDR3 is TGCAGTGCCAACGGGGGACACACAGATACGCAGTATTTT.